The 13 T cell receptor beta chains reported below all come from one sample, sequenced in a study of blood T cell repertoires in COVID-19. TCRdb keeps only in-frame clones here, not all; method: immunoSEQ multiplex PCR. The sample includes hundreds of thousands of clones, roughly 84% of them seen just once. Source material: peripheral blood. The receptor set was obtained from a man aged 25-45 years with active or convalescent COVID-19.

The V and J genes are TRBV7-9 and TRBJ1-2; TRBD1 matches 7 bases. The V gene's germline CDR1 is SEHNR and CDR2 FQNEAQ (reference sequence). The V and J ends lost 5 bases and 4 bases, in that order; junction bases with no gene match: 10. This CDR3 comprises 15 residues. CDR3 region: CASSTQGVGGYGYTF. The CDR3 bases are TGTGCCAGCAGCACCCAGGGGGTCGGAGGCTATGGCTACACCTTC.

This sequence joins TRBV7-9 and TRBJ2-1; D perhaps matches TRBD2 (5 bases). The V gene lost 5 bases and the J gene lost 7 bases, with 12 bases spanning the gap. Germline-derived CDR1 and CDR2 are SEHNR and FQNEAQ (reference sequence). The CDR3 is made up of 13 amino acids. CDR3 amino acids: CASSQSGGNEQFF. CDR3 nucleotide sequence: TGTGCCAGCAGCCAGAGCGGTGGGAATGAGCAGTTCTTC.

The genes are TRBV10-2 and TRBJ2-7; D call uncertain. Trimming shortened V by 7 bases and J by 5 bases, and 6 bases separated the two germline ends. The CDR3 loop spans 10 amino acids. CDR1 is WSHSY and CDR2 is SAAADI in the germline V gene. The CDR3 loop is CASTQDEQYF. The CDR3 DNA follows: TGCGCCAGCACGCAGGACGAGCAGTACTTC.

This chain joins TRBV9 and TRBJ2-7, with 7 positions matching TRBD1. The germline V gene has CDR1 SGDLS and CDR2 YYNGEE. After removal of 2 bases from V and 3 bases from J, the junction contained 5 bases not matched to a gene. The CDR3 runs to 14 residues. CDR3 loop: CASSVGTDLYEQYF. DNA of the CDR3: TGTGCCAGCAGCGTGGGGACAGATCTCTACGAGCAGTACTTC. The full variable domain, in which reference TRBV9 and TRBJ2-7 provide the parts outside the CDR3, is DSGVTQTPKHLITATGQRVTLRCSPRSGDLSVYWYQQSLDQGLQFLIQYYNGEERAKGNILERFSAQQFPDLHSELNLSSLELGDSALYFCASSVGTDLYEQYFGPGTRLTVT.

This clone was seen a single time. The chain carries TRBV15 and TRBJ2-5; a possible D gene is TRBD2 (5 bases). Germline V gene lookup returns CDR1 LNHNV and CDR2 YYDKDF (reference sequence). CDR3 length: 14 amino acids. Deletions cut 1 base from V and 5 bases from J, with 11 bases between. CDR3 amino acids: CATSRGDSDETQYF. DNA of the CDR3: TGTGCCACCAGCAGAGGGGATAGCGACGAGACCCAGTACTTC.

This chain uses TRBV29-1 with TRBJ1-2; 9 bases align to TRBD1. This CDR3 contains 14 residues. Germline V gene sequence: CDR1 SQVTM, CDR2 ANQGSEA. With 7 bases clipped from V and 3 bases from J, the junction kept 9 bases outside the gene matches. The CDR3, as DNA: TGCAGCGCTAGGTCGGACAGGGGTGACTATGGCTACACCTTC. Its translation: CSARSDRGDYGYTF.

CDR3 loop: CASAMAGGRFDEQYF. CDR3 coding DNA: TGTGCCAGCGCGATGGCGGGCGGACGGTTCGACGAGCAGTACTTC. The rearrangement uses TRBV6-5 and TRBJ2-7; perhaps TRBD2 as D (5 bases). CDR1 and CDR2 from the germline V gene are MNHEY and SVGAGI. V gave up 8 bases and J gave up 5 bases, with 22 bases separating them. The CDR3 consists of 15 residues.

The V call is TRBV27, the J call TRBJ1-1, with TRBD1 matching over 10 bases. V dropped 2 bases and J dropped 0; count of bases not matched to a gene: 6. The CDR3 spans 17 residues. From germline, CDR1 is MNHEY and CDR2 SMNVEV (reference sequence). Written as DNA, the CDR3 is TGTGCCAGCAGTTTAATCTGGGACAGGGGTGTGAACACTGAAGCTTTCTTT. Protein sequence: CASSLIWDRGVNTEAFF.

The chain carries TRBV7-2 and TRBJ1-5; 9 bases fit TRBD1. V shed 5 bases, J shed 5 bases, and the junction held 7 bases outside the gene matches. CDR1 and CDR2 (germline): SGHTA, FQGNSA. The CDR3 is 15 residues long. CDR3 residues: CASSPYRGPYQPQHF. The DNA for the CDR3 is TGTGCCAGCAGCCCTTACAGGGGGCCCTATCAGCCCCAGCATTTT. The variable domain in full, completed from reference TRBV7-2 and TRBJ1-5, reads GAGVSQSPSNKVTEKGKDVELRCDPISGHTALYWYRQSLGQGLEFLIYFQGNSAPDKSGLPSDRFSAERTGGSVSTLTIQRTQQEDSAVYLCASSPYRGPYQPQHFGDGTRLSIL.

The CDR3 sequence is CASSHRQGQAFF. Here the CDR3 DNA reads TGTGCCAGTAGTCACAGACAGGGGCAAGCTTTCTTT. The chain carries TRBV19 and TRBJ1-1; 8 nucleotides line up with TRBD1. Germline loops: CDR1 LNHDA, CDR2 SQIVND (reference sequence). Trimming at V came to 5 bases and at J to 9 bases, leaving 5 bases not matched to a gene. This CDR3 has 12 residues.

The J gene is TRBJ2-2, the V gene TRBV2; TRBD1 aligns across 8 bases. The ends lost 6 bases at V and 4 bases at J; junction bases unmatched: 4. Germline CDR1 is SNHLY and CDR2 is FYNNEI. This CDR3 is built from 14 residues. The CDR3 spells CASRLTGGTGELFF. CDR3 sequence (DNA): TGTGCCAGCAGATTAACAGGGGGCACCGGGGAGCTGTTTTTT.

This chain connects TRBV7-3 to TRBJ2-3; no firm D call. V was cut by 6 bases and J by 0 bases, with 7 bases left in between. Germline CDR1 reads SGHTA; CDR2 reads FQGTGA. CDR3 length equals 13 residues. The CDR3 DNA reads TGTGCCAGCAGGTCCGGTAGCACAGATACGCAGTATTTT. It is translated as CASRSGSTDTQYF.

The chain carries TRBV18 and TRBJ1-3, with 9 nucleotides matching TRBD1. CDR3 length: 19 residues. Trimming removed 3 bases from V and 1 base from J; junction bases left unmatched: 13. Germline V gene lookup returns CDR1 KGHSH and CDR2 LQKENI. CDR3 in DNA: TGTGCCAGCTCACCGACCACGGTTACGGGACAGGGTTCTGGAAACACCATATATTTT. Its translation is CASSPTTVTGQGSGNTIYF.